These T cell receptor beta chains were read from a single sample in a study of vaccination effects on CD4 cells after COVID-19. Only in-frame clones appear in the TCRdb table, and some are missing; sequencing was by immunoSEQ multiplex PCR. Of 50,000 to 70,000 clones in the sample, roughly 80% were seen once. No antigen is known for these receptors. The sample in question was CD4+ T cells from PBMCs cultured without peptide, obtained after COVID-19 vaccination. These receptor sequences come from a human donor who received a COVID-19 vaccine. Each CDR3 is given with its conserved first and last residue. Fields, in order: J gene, clone size, D gene, V gene, CDR3 DNA, CDR3 protein. A D gene is named only where the DNA matches it firmly. A row's size may be missing; if present it is once, few, many or a size class.

J gene: TRBJ2-6; clone size: NA; D gene: NA; V gene: TRBV11-3; CDR3 DNA: TGTGCCAGCAGGAAGACAGGAATGTACTCTGGGGCCAACGTCCTGACTTTC; CDR3 protein: CASRKTGMYSGANVLTF
J gene: TRBJ2-5; clone size: NA; D gene: TRBD1; V gene: TRBV12-5; CDR3 DNA: TGTGCTAGTGGTTTGGGAGGGACAGGTCAAGAGACCCAGTACTTC; CDR3 protein: CASGLGGTGQETQYF
J gene: TRBJ2-1; clone size: NA; D gene: NA; V gene: TRBV6-4; CDR3 DNA: TGTGCCAGCAGTACTGTTCGTGAAGGGGGGAATGAGCAGTTCTTC; CDR3 protein: CASSTVREGGNEQFF
J gene: TRBJ2-3; clone size: NA; D gene: NA; V gene: TRBV5-1; CDR3 DNA: TGCGCCAGCAGCTTGAGTGGGTCCACTAGTTTTTTAGCAGATACGCAGTATTTT; CDR3 protein: CASSLSGSTSFLADTQYF
J gene: TRBJ1-6; clone size: NA; D gene: NA; V gene: TRBV6-1; CDR3 DNA: TGTGCCAGCAGTGAAGCGGGCGGGGTACAGTCACCCCTCCACTTT; CDR3 protein: CASSEAGGVQSPLHF
J gene: TRBJ2-2; clone size: NA; D gene: NA; V gene: TRBV28; CDR3 DNA: TGTGCCAGCAGTGCAGGGACGGTCACCGGGGAGCTGTTTTTT; CDR3 protein: CASSAGTVTGELFF
J gene: TRBJ1-5; clone size: NA; D gene: NA; V gene: TRBV12-3/TRBV12-4; CDR3 DNA: TGTGCCAGCAGTTTGCTCGGGGAAGGGCCCCAGCATTTT; CDR3 protein: CASSLLGEGPQHF
J gene: TRBJ1-5; clone size: NA; D gene: NA; V gene: TRBV5-5; CDR3 DNA: TGTGCCAGCAGCTTGGTCAGAGTTTCCGGGACGTCGGGCAATCAGCCCCAGCATTTT; CDR3 protein: CASSLVRVSGTSGNQPQHF
J gene: TRBJ1-4; clone size: NA; D gene: NA; V gene: TRBV25-1; CDR3 DNA: TGTGCCAGCAGTGATCCTGCAACTAATGAAAAACTGTTTTTT; CDR3 protein: CASSDPATNEKLFF
J gene: TRBJ1-2; clone size: NA; D gene: NA; V gene: TRBV28; CDR3 DNA: TGTGCCAGCAGACAGACAGACTATGGCTACACCTTC; CDR3 protein: CASRQTDYGYTF
J gene: TRBJ1-6; clone size: NA; D gene: TRBD1; V gene: TRBV29-1; CDR3 DNA: TGCAGCGGGGGACAGGGGGCTATATCCTATAATTCACCCCTCCACTTT; CDR3 protein: CSGGQGAISYNSPLHF
J gene: TRBJ2-5; clone size: NA; D gene: NA; V gene: TRBV30; CDR3 DNA: TGTGCCTGGAGTGTGGGGATTCTGGAGACCCAGTACTTC; CDR3 protein: CAWSVGILETQYF
J gene: TRBJ2-1; clone size: few; D gene: NA; V gene: TRBV5-1; CDR3 DNA: TGCGCCAGCAGCTTGGCCGCAGGCTATGAGCAGTTCTTC; CDR3 protein: CASSLAAGYEQFF
J gene: TRBJ1-6; clone size: few; D gene: NA; V gene: TRBV6-2/TRBV6-3; CDR3 DNA: TGTGCCAGCAGTTCTCAGCGACCTCTTAATTCACCCCTCCACTTT; CDR3 protein: CASSSQRPLNSPLHF
J gene: TRBJ1-6; clone size: few; D gene: TRBD1; V gene: TRBV30; CDR3 DNA: TGTGCCTGGAGTGTACCCGCGACAGGGGTTAGCTCACCCCTCCACTTT; CDR3 protein: CAWSVPATGVSSPLHF
J gene: TRBJ2-1; clone size: NA; D gene: TRBD2; V gene: TRBV24-1; CDR3 DNA: TGTGCCACCAGTGATCCTAGCGGGGGGGACCTCAATGAGCAGTTCTTC; CDR3 protein: CATSDPSGGDLNEQFF
J gene: TRBJ1-3; clone size: NA; D gene: NA; V gene: TRBV7-2; CDR3 DNA: TGTGCCAGCAGCCCCGACCGATGGGTCGCCGGAAACACCATATATTTT; CDR3 protein: CASSPDRWVAGNTIYF
J gene: TRBJ1-4; clone size: NA; D gene: NA; V gene: TRBV12-3/TRBV12-4; CDR3 DNA: TGTGCCAGCAGTTCGTCCAGCGAAAAACTGTTTTTT; CDR3 protein: CASSSSSEKLFF
J gene: TRBJ1-1; clone size: few; D gene: NA; V gene: TRBV5-1; CDR3 DNA: TGCGCCAGCAGCGTCCGGACGAACACTGAAGCTTTCTTT; CDR3 protein: CASSVRTNTEAFF
J gene: TRBJ1-6; clone size: NA; D gene: NA; V gene: TRBV11-2; CDR3 DNA: TGTGCCAGCAGCTTAACTGGATTCTCCTATAATTCACCCCTCCACTTT; CDR3 protein: CASSLTGFSYNSPLHF
J gene: TRBJ2-2; clone size: few; D gene: TRBD1; V gene: TRBV3-1/TRBV3-2; CDR3 DNA: TGTGCCAGCAGCCAAGCCTCTTGGGACAGGGGGAACACCGGGGAGCTGTTTTTT; CDR3 protein: CASSQASWDRGNTGELFF
J gene: TRBJ2-5; clone size: NA; D gene: TRBD1; V gene: TRBV4-1; CDR3 DNA: TGCGCCAGCAGCCTCCGGGACAGTCAAGAGACCCAGTACTTC; CDR3 protein: CASSLRDSQETQYF
J gene: TRBJ1-3; clone size: few; D gene: TRBD1; V gene: TRBV30; CDR3 DNA: TGTGCCGTTACCCCGGGACAGGGACCCCACACCATATATTTT; CDR3 protein: CAVTPGQGPHTIYF
J gene: TRBJ1-2; clone size: medium-sized; D gene: TRBD1; V gene: TRBV13; CDR3 DNA: TGTGCCAGCAGCTTATTTAGGGACAGATACTATGGCTACACCTTC; CDR3 protein: CASSLFRDRYYGYTF